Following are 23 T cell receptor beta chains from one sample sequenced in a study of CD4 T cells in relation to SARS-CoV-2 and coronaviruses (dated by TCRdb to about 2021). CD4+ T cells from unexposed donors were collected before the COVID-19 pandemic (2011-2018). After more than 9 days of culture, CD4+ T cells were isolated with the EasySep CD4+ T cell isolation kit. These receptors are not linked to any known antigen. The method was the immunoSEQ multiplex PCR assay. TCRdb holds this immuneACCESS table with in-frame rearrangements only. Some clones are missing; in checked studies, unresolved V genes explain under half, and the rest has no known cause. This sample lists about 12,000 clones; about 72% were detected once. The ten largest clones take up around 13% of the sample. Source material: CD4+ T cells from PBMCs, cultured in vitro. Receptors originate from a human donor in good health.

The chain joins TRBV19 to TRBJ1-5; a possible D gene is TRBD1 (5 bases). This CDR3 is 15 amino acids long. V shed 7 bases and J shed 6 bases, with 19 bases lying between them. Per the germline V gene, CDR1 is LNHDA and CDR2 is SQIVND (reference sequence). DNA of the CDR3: TGTGCCAGTACTCCGTCGGGGGGAGCGCGTCAGCCCCAGCATTTT. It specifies CASTPSGGARQPQHF.

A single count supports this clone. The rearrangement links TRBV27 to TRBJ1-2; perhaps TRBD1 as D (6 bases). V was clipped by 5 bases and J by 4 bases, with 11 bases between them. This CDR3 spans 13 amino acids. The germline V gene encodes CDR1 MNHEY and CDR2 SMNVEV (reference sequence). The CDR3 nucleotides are TGTGCCAGCAGTCGGGCAGGGGCCTATGGCTACACCTTC. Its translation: CASSRAGAYGYTF.

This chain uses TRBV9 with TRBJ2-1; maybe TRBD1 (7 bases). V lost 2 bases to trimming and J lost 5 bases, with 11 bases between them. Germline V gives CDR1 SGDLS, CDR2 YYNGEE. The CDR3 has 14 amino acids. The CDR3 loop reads CASSVGGTDNEQFF. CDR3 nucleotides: TGTGCCAGCAGCGTGGGCGGGACAGACAATGAGCAGTTCTTC. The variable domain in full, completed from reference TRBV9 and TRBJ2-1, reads DSGVTQTPKHLITATGQRVTLRCSPRSGDLSVYWYQQSLDQGLQFLIQYYNGEERAKGNILERFSAQQFPDLHSELNLSSLELGDSALYFCASSVGGTDNEQFFGPGTRLTVL.

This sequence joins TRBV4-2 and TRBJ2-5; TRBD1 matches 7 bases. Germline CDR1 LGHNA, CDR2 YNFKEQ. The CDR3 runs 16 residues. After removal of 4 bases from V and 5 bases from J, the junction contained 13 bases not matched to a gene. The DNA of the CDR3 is TGTGCCAGCAGCCTAACCGCCGACAGGGATCGGGAGACCCAGTACTTC. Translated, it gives CASSLTADRDRETQYF.

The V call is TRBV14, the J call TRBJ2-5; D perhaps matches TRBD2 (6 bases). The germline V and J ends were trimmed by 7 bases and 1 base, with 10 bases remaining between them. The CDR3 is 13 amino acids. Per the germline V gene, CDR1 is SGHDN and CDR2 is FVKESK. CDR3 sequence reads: CASTDYTQETQYF. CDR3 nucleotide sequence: TGTGCCAGCACGGACTACACCCAAGAGACCCAGTACTTC. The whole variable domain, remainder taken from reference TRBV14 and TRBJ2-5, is EAGVTQFPSHSVIEKGQTVTLRCDPISGHDNLYWYRRVMGKEIKFLLHFVKESKQDESGMPNNRFLAERTGGTYSTLKVQPAELEDSGVYFCASTDYTQETQYFGPGTRLLVL.

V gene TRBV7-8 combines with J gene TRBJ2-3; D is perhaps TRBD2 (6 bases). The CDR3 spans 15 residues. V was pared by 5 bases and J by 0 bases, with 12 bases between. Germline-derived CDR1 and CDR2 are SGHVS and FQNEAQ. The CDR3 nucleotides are TGTGCCAGCAGCCCCAGGGCGGGGAGCACAGATACGCAGTATTTT. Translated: CASSPRAGSTDTQYF.

CDR3 sequence (DNA): TGTGCCAGCAAACTGGGACAGAGTTCTGGGGCCAACGTCCTGACTTTC. Protein: CASKLGQSSGANVLTF. The chain joins TRBV7-8 to TRBJ2-6; 7 bases are a match to TRBD1. The CDR3 has 16 amino acids. Germline V gene data show CDR1 as SGHVS and CDR2 as FQNEAQ. V shed 7 bases, J shed 1 base, and the junction held 7 bases outside the gene matches.

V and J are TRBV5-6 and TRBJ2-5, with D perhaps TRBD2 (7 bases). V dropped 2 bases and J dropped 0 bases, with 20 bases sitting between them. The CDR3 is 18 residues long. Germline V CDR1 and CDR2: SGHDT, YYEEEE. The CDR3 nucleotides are TGTGCCAGCAGCTTAGCGAGAGGGGGGGGAAGATACCAAGAGACCCAGTACTTC. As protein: CASSLARGGGRYQETQYF. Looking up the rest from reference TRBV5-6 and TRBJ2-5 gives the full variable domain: DAGVTQSPTHLIKTRGQQVTLRCSPKSGHDTVSWYQQALGQGPQFIFQYYEEEERQRGNFPDRFSGHQFPNYSSELNVNALLLGDSALYLCASSLARGGGRYQETQYFGPGTRLLVL.

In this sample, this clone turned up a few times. The CDR3 loop is CASKRGGQGGTEAFF. The CDR3 DNA is TGTGCCAGCAAAAGGGGGGGGCAGGGTGGCACTGAAGCTTTCTTT. V is TRBV27 and J is TRBJ1-1, with D possibly matching TRBD1 (6 bases). Between the trimmed V and J ends, which lost 7 bases and 4 bases, there was a span of 19 bases. The CDR3 runs to 15 residues. Germline-derived CDR1 and CDR2 are MNHEY and SMNVEV (reference sequence).

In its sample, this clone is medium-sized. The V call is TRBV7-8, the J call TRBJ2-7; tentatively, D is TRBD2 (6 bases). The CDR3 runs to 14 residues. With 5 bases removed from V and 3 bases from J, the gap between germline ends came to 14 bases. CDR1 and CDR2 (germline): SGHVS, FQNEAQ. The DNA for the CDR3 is TGTGCCAGCAGCGAAAGGGAGGCTAACTACGAGCAGTACTTC. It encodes CASSEREANYEQYF.

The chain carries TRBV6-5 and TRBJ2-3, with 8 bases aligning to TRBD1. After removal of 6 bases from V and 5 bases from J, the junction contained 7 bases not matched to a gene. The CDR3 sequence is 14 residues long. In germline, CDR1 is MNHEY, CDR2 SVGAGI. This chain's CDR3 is CASRSRGQGDTQYF. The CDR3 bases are TGTGCCAGCAGATCCAGGGGGCAGGGAGATACGCAGTATTTT.

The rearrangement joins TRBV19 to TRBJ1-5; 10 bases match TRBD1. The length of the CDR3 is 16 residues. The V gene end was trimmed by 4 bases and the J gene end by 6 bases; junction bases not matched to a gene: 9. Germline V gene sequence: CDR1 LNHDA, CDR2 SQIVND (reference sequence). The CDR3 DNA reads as TGTGCCAGTAGTACAGGGACAGGGGCCTGGAGTCAGCCCCAGCATTTT. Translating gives CASSTGTGAWSQPQHF. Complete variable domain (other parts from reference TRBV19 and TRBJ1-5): DGGITQSPKYLFRKEGQNVTLSCEQNLNHDAMYWYRQDPGQGLRLIYYSQIVNDFQKGDIAEGYSVSREKKESFPLTVTSAQKNPTAFYLCASSTGTGAWSQPQHFGDGTRLSIL.

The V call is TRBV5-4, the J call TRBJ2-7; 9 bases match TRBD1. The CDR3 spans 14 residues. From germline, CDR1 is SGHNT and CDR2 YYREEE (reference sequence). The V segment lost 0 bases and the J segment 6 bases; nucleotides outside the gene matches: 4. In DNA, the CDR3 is TGTGCCAGCAGCTTGGAGACAGGGGGTGGCGAGCAGTACTTC. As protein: CASSLETGGGEQYF.

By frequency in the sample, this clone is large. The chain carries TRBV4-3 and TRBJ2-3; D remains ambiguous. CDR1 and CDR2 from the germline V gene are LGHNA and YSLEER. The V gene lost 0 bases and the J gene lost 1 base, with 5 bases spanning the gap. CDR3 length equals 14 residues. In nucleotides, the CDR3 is TGCGCCAGCAGCCAAGAATACCGCACAGATACGCAGTATTTT. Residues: CASSQEYRTDTQYF.

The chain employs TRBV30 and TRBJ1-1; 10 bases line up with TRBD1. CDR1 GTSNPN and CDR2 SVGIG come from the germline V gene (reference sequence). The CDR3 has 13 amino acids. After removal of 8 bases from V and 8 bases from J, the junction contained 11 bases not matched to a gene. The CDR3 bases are TGTGCCGGCCGGGACAGGGGCTTCGGGGAAGCTTTCTTT. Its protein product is CAGRDRGFGEAFF. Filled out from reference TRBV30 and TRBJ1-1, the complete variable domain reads SQTIHQWPATLVQPVGSPLSLECTVEGTSNPNLYWYRQAAGRGLQLLFYSVGIGQISSEVPQNLSASRPQDRQFILSSKKLLLSDSGFYLCAGRDRGFGEAFFGQGTRLTVV.

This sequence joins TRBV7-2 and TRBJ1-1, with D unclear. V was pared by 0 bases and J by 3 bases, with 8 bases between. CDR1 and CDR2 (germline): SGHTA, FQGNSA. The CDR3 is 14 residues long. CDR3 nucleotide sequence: TGTGCCAGCAGCTTAGCGGTTCGGGACACTGAAGCTTTCTTT. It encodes CASSLAVRDTEAFF. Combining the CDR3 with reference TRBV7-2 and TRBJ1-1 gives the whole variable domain GAGVSQSPSNKVTEKGKDVELRCDPISGHTALYWYRQSLGQGLEFLIYFQGNSAPDKSGLPSDRFSAERTGGSVSTLTIQRTQQEDSAVYLCASSLAVRDTEAFFGQGTRLTVV.

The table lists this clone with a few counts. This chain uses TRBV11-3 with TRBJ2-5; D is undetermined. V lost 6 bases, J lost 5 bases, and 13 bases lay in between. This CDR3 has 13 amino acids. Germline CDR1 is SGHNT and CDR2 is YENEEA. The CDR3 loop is CASSVVSSETQYF. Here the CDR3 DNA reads TGTGCCAGCAGTGTGGTATCTAGTGAGACCCAGTACTTC. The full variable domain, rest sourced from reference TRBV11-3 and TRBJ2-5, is EAGVVQSPRYKIIEKKQPVAFWCNPISGHNTLYWYLQNLGQGPELLIRYENEEAVDDSQLPKDRFSAERLKGVDSTLKIQPAELGDSAVYLCASSVVSSETQYFGPGTRLLVL.

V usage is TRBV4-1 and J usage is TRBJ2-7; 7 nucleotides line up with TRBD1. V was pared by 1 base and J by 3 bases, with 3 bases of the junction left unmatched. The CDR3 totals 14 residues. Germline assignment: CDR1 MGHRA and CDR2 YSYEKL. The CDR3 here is CASSQVGQRYEQYF. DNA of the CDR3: TGCGCCAGCAGCCAAGTGGGACAGCGCTACGAGCAGTACTTC.

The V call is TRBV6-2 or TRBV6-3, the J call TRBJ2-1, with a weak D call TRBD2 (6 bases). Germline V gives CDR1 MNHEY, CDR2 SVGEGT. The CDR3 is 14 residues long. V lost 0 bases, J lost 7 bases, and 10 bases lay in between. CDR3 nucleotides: TGTGCCAGCAGTTACTCGAAGAGCGGGAATGAGCAGTTCTTC. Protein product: CASSYSKSGNEQFF.

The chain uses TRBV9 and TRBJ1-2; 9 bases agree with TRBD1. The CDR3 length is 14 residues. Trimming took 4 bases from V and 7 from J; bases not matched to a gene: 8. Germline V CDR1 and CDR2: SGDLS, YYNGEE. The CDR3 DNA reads TGTGCCAGCAGCCCTCGGACAGGGGCGCCTGGCTACACCTTC. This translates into CASSPRTGAPGYTF.

DNA of the CDR3: TGTGCCAGCAGCCCAGCTGCCACGCGGGAGGAGGGCGAGCAGTACTTC. Residues: CASSPAATREEGEQYF. V is TRBV4-2 and J is TRBJ2-7, with 8 bases identical to TRBD2. The CDR3 has 16 residues. V trimming: 4 bases; J trimming: 6 bases; junction bases outside the gene matches: 14. Germline V gene sequence: CDR1 LGHNA, CDR2 YNFKEQ.

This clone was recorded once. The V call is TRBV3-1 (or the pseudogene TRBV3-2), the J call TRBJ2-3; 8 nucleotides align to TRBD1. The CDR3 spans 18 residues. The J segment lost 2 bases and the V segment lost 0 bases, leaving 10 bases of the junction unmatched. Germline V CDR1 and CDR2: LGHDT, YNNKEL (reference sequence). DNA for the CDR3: TGTGCCAGCAGCCAAGAGCCGCGGACAGGGTGGGCCACAGATACGCAGTATTTT. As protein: CASSQEPRTGWATDTQYF.

As DNA, the CDR3 is TGTGCCAGCAGGACAACCGGGAACCTATATGAAAAACTGTTTTTT. It is translated as CASRTTGNLYEKLFF. V is TRBV2 and J is TRBJ1-4, with D unresolved. This CDR3 spans 15 amino acids. Germline assignment: CDR1 SNHLY and CDR2 FYNNEI. Trimming took 6 bases from V and 6 from J, leaving 17 bases between them.